This is a list of T cell receptor beta chains from one sample in a study of cytomegalovirus exposure and HLA in healthy donors. Produced via immunoSEQ multiplex PCR; TCRdb's table is partial and in-frame only. The sample lists roughly 100,000 clones, 70% to 85% occurring once. Material: PBMCs. The receptors were sampled from a woman younger than 30 in good health and CMV-seropositive. CDR3s include the opening cysteine and the closing phenylalanine or tryptophan. The D gene is left open where the match is weak. For some rows the clone size is stated as once, few or many, or as a class when expanded; others skip it.

J: TRBJ1-1; V: TRBV7-9; size: -; D: TRBD1; DNA: TGTGCCAGCAGCCCAAGGGGGCCGGGGAACACTGAAGCTTTCTTT; CDR3: CASSPRGPGNTEAFF
J: TRBJ2-3; V: TRBV7-8; size: few; D: TRBD2; DNA: TGTGCCAGCAGCTTAGCGCGCCTAGCGGGGGATATTACAGATACGCAGTATTTT; CDR3: CASSLARLAGDITDTQYF
J: TRBJ2-7; V: TRBV7-9; size: -; D: TRBD1; DNA: TGTGCCAGCAGCCGGGACCTGGACAGGGCTGGGAGCTACGAGCAGTACTTC; CDR3: CASSRDLDRAGSYEQYF
J: TRBJ1-4; V: TRBV19; size: -; D: -; DNA: TGTGCCAGTAGTATTCAGGGTTTGACTAATGAAAAACTGTTTTTT; CDR3: CASSIQGLTNEKLFF
J: TRBJ2-5; V: TRBV30; size: few; D: -; DNA: TGTGCCTGGAGTGCCTCGTATTCAGAGACCCAGTACTTC; CDR3: CAWSASYSETQYF
J: TRBJ2-5; V: TRBV11-2; size: -; D: -; DNA: TGTGCCAGCAGCTTCTCGGGATACCGAGGGGAGACCCAGTACTTC; CDR3: CASSFSGYRGETQYF
J: TRBJ2-7; V: TRBV18; size: -; D: -; DNA: TGTGCCAGCTCACCAGCTCGGGGGAGCGAGTCCCACGAGCAGTACTTC; CDR3: CASSPARGSESHEQYF
J: TRBJ1-1; V: TRBV5-1; size: -; D: TRBD1; DNA: TGCGCCAGCGGCAGGACAGGGGACCTGAACACTGAAGCTTTCTTT; CDR3: CASGRTGDLNTEAFF
J: TRBJ2-2; V: TRBV27; size: -; D: -; DNA: TGTGCCAGCAGTGGCAACAGGGTAGCCGGGGAGCTGTTTTTT; CDR3: CASSGNRVAGELFF
J: TRBJ2-3; V: TRBV7-9; size: -; D: -; DNA: TGTGCCAGCAGCTTAGGGGAGACAGATACGCAGTATTTT; CDR3: CASSLGETDTQYF
J: TRBJ2-3; V: TRBV7-6; size: -; D: -; DNA: TGTGCCAGCAGCTTGATAGCGCCTAGCACAGATACGCAGTATTTT; CDR3: CASSLIAPSTDTQYF
J: TRBJ1-5; V: TRBV28; size: few; D: -; DNA: TGTGCCAGCAGTCTCAGGGAAGAGAATCAGCCCCAGCATTTT; CDR3: CASSLREENQPQHF
J: TRBJ2-4; V: TRBV28; size: -; D: -; DNA: TGTGCCAGCAGCCCGGTAGGGGGGGGGAACATTCAGTACTTC; CDR3: CASSPVGGGNIQYF
J: TRBJ2-7; V: TRBV29-1; size: -; D: TRBD2; DNA: TGCAGCGTGGCAGTGGGGGGGACCGAGCAGTACTTC; CDR3: CSVAVGGTEQYF
J: TRBJ2-7; V: TRBV11-1; size: -; D: TRBD2; DNA: TGTGCCAGCAGCTACGGGACTAGCGGGAGGAACCTGACGGGGGAGCAGTACTTC; CDR3: CASSYGTSGRNLTGEQYF
J: TRBJ1-5; V: TRBV19; size: few; D: -; DNA: TGTGCCAGTGGTAACCCACAGCGGGCGAGTAATCAGCCCCAGCATTTT; CDR3: CASGNPQRASNQPQHF
J: TRBJ1-5; V: TRBV6-5; size: -; D: TRBD1; DNA: TGTGCCAGCAAATCTGGACAGGGCAATCAGCCCCAGCATTTT; CDR3: CASKSGQGNQPQHF
J: TRBJ2-3; V: TRBV28; size: -; D: TRBD2; DNA: TGTGCCACCGCGGGGGGCAGGGGAACAGATACGCAGTATTTT; CDR3: CATAGGRGTDTQYF
J: TRBJ2-1; V: TRBV30; size: -; D: -; DNA: TGTGCCTGGAGTATGGGGGGTACGATCTCCCGGGGGTACAATGAGCAGTTCTTC; CDR3: CAWSMGGTISRGYNEQFF
J: TRBJ2-3; V: TRBV30; size: -; D: -; DNA: TGTGCCTGGGGCCCTTTTTTGGGCACAGATACGCAGTATTTT; CDR3: CAWGPFLGTDTQYF
J: TRBJ2-1; V: TRBV30; size: few; D: -; DNA: TGTGCCTGGAGTTTGGACAGTAGCAATGAGCAGTTCTTC; CDR3: CAWSLDSSNEQFF
J: TRBJ2-3; V: TRBV5-1; size: -; D: TRBD1; DNA: TGCGCCAGCAGCCCTGGACAGGCACGTTCAGATACGCAGTATTTT; CDR3: CASSPGQARSDTQYF
J: TRBJ1-5; V: TRBV6-1; size: -; D: -; DNA: TGTGCCAGCAGTGAGGGAGGTTACACCCAGCCCCAGCATTTT; CDR3: CASSEGGYTQPQHF
J: TRBJ2-1; V: TRBV5-1; size: -; D: TRBD2; DNA: TGCGCCAGCAGCCCCCCTCTAGCGGGAGGTGGCAATGAGCAGTTCTTC; CDR3: CASSPPLAGGGNEQFF
J: TRBJ1-1; V: TRBV10-3; size: -; D: -; DNA: TGTGCCATCAGTGAGCCACTGACAGGTGGGGACACTGAAGCTTTCTTT; CDR3: CAISEPLTGGDTEAFF
J: TRBJ1-1; V: TRBV19; size: -; D: -; DNA: TGTGCCAGTAGTATCGGAGGAAACACTGAAGCTTTCTTT; CDR3: CASSIGGNTEAFF
J: TRBJ2-3; V: TRBV7-2; size: -; D: TRBD2; DNA: TGTGCCAGCAGCTTTGCTGGCGGGAGATCAGATACGCAGTATTTT; CDR3: CASSFAGGRSDTQYF
J: TRBJ1-1; V: TRBV4-1; size: few; D: -; DNA: TGCGCCAGCAGCCAAGAGGAACAGTTGGGCACTGAAGCTTTCTTT; CDR3: CASSQEEQLGTEAFF
J: TRBJ1-1; V: TRBV5-1; size: -; D: -; DNA: TGCGCCAGCAGCTTGGGGAACAGCAGGATGAACACTGAAGCTTTCTTT; CDR3: CASSLGNSRMNTEAFF
J: TRBJ2-7; V: TRBV29-1; size: few; D: -; DNA: TGCAGCGTTGAAACTGCGAGCGAGCAGTACTTC; CDR3: CSVETASEQYF
J: TRBJ2-7; V: TRBV9; size: few; D: -; DNA: TGTGCCAGCAGCGTAGGGCAGTCCGACGAGCAGTACTTC; CDR3: CASSVGQSDEQYF
J: TRBJ1-1; V: TRBV28; size: -; D: -; DNA: TGTGCCACCCGACAATCTGAAGCTTTCTTT; CDR3: CATRQSEAFF
J: TRBJ1-1; V: TRBV11-2; size: -; D: -; DNA: TGTGCCAGCAGCTTCGGTCCGGACACTGAAGCTTTCTTT; CDR3: CASSFGPDTEAFF
J: TRBJ2-3; V: TRBV11-3; size: -; D: TRBD2; DNA: TGTGCCAGCAGCCCGGAGAGAGCGGGAGGGCCAAGAGGTGGCACAGATACGCAGTATTTT; CDR3: CASSPERAGGPRGGTDTQYF
J: TRBJ2-1; V: TRBV5-6; size: -; D: -; DNA: TGTGCCAGCAGCCTAATCAGCGGTAGCTCCTACAATGAGCAGTTCTTC; CDR3: CASSLISGSSYNEQFF
J: TRBJ2-1; V: TRBV5-1; size: once; D: TRBD2; DNA: TGCGCCAGCAATACGGGAGGGCCCTACAATGAGCAGTTCTTC; CDR3: CASNTGGPYNEQFF
J: TRBJ1-5; V: TRBV2; size: -; D: TRBD1; DNA: TGTGCCAGCAGTTTTCAGGGGGCGTCTATGTATCAGCCCCAGCATTTT; CDR3: CASSFQGASMYQPQHF
J: TRBJ1-2; V: TRBV13; size: -; D: -; DNA: TGTGCCAGCAGCCTACAGAATGACTATGGCTACACCTTC; CDR3: CASSLQNDYGYTF
J: TRBJ2-7; V: TRBV5-1; size: -; D: TRBD2; DNA: TGCGCCAGCAGCCTAGCGGGAGGTCGGGAGCAGTACTTC; CDR3: CASSLAGGREQYF
J: TRBJ1-1; V: TRBV30; size: -; D: -; DNA: TGTGCCTGGAGTGACACCCCGGGAGGCCCCACTGAAGCTTTCTTT; CDR3: CAWSDTPGGPTEAFF
J: TRBJ2-1; V: TRBV7-3; size: -; D: -; DNA: TGTGCCAGCAGCTCCTCGGGGACAGAGCAGTTCTTC; CDR3: CASSSSGTEQFF
J: TRBJ1-1; V: TRBV29-1; size: -; D: TRBD1; DNA: TGCAGCGTTGAATCGACAGGGGGCATTGTTTCCACTGAAGCTTTCTTT; CDR3: CSVESTGGIVSTEAFF
J: TRBJ2-5; V: TRBV27; size: -; D: -; DNA: TGTGCCAGCAGTTTGGGGGCGTTGGAGACCCAGTACTTC; CDR3: CASSLGALETQYF
J: TRBJ2-7; V: TRBV7-2; size: once; D: -; DNA: TGTGCCAGCAGGCGAGTAGCAGGGTACGAGCAGTACTTC; CDR3: CASRRVAGYEQYF
J: TRBJ2-1; V: TRBV19; size: -; D: TRBD2; DNA: TGTGCCAGTGGTAGCGGGAGAGAGTACAATGAGCAGTTCTTC; CDR3: CASGSGREYNEQFF
J: TRBJ1-1; V: TRBV27; size: -; D: -; DNA: TGTGCCAGCTCATCACAGCTAAACACTGAAGCTTTCTTT; CDR3: CASSSQLNTEAFF
J: TRBJ2-7; V: TRBV2; size: -; D: -; DNA: TGTGCCAGCACCTACTCCTACGAGCAGTACTTC; CDR3: CASTYSYEQYF
J: TRBJ2-7; V: TRBV2; size: -; D: TRBD2; DNA: TGTGCCAGCAGTGCCTCTAGCGGGTTCCCCCACGAGCAGTACTTC; CDR3: CASSASSGFPHEQYF
J: TRBJ1-5; V: TRBV27; size: -; D: -; DNA: TGTGCCAGCAGTTTATCAGCAGGGTTAATTAGCAATCAGCCCCAGCATTTT; CDR3: CASSLSAGLISNQPQHF
J: TRBJ2-1; V: TRBV28; size: -; D: TRBD2; DNA: TGTGCCAGCGGTTTGCGACGGGAGGTCAATGAGCAGTTCTTC; CDR3: CASGLRREVNEQFF
J: TRBJ2-3; V: TRBV9; size: -; D: TRBD2; DNA: TGTGCCAGCAGCGTAGTATCGGGGGGTCCCACAGATACGCAGTATTTT; CDR3: CASSVVSGGPTDTQYF
J: TRBJ2-3; V: TRBV5-4; size: -; D: TRBD2; DNA: TGTGCCAGCAGCCCCAGGGACTACCGCACAGATACGCAGTATTTT; CDR3: CASSPRDYRTDTQYF
J: TRBJ1-1; V: TRBV25-1; size: -; D: -; DNA: TGTGCCAGCAGTGAATCTTCAGGGGAGAACACTGAAGCTTTCTTT; CDR3: CASSESSGENTEAFF
J: TRBJ2-3; V: TRBV7-2; size: -; D: -; DNA: TGTGCCAGCAGCTTAGCGGGAGACCCAGATACGCAGTATTTT; CDR3: CASSLAGDPDTQYF
J: TRBJ2-7; V: TRBV11-2; size: -; D: -; DNA: TGTGCCAGCAGCTACACCTACGAGCAGTACTTC; CDR3: CASSYTYEQYF
J: TRBJ1-3; V: TRBV9; size: -; D: -; DNA: TGTGCCAGCAGCGTAGCTTTCGCAGGGGCTGGAAACACCATATATTTT; CDR3: CASSVAFAGAGNTIYF
J: TRBJ2-7; V: TRBV30; size: -; D: TRBD1; DNA: TGTGCCTGGAGGAAACGGACAGGGGAGTACGAGCAGTACTTC; CDR3: CAWRKRTGEYEQYF
J: TRBJ2-4; V: TRBV7-9; size: -; D: -; DNA: TGTGCCAGCAGCTTCCCCCGCCAGGGTATGATGTCCTTC; CDR3: CASSFPRQGMMSF